This TCR beta chain was recovered during a study of T cells in tumors after PD-1 blockade. Across the study: Patients received pembrolizumab 200 mg every 3 weeks or cemiplimab 350 mg every 2 weeks. Some patients also took daily vismodegib 150 mg during anti-PD-1 treatment.

TCRdb keeps only in-frame clones here, not all; method: immunoSEQ multiplex PCR. The sample yields about 59,000 clones, around 80% seen once. Looked up from germline, CDR1 is SGHNT and CDR2 is YYREEE (reference sequence). The CDR3 length is 17 residues. Trimming removed 1 base from V and 0 bases from J, with 11 bases in between. Template: tumor biopsy or peripheral blood genomic DNA, roughly 550-6,500 ng per sample. The sample consisted of PBMCs, taken before anti-PD-1 treatment. The receptor was derived from a human donor with basal cell carcinoma. The chain has TRBV5-4 and TRBJ2-6; a possible D gene is TRBD2 (6 bases). CDR3 sequence reads: CASSLYLEGSGANVLTF. DNA for the CDR3: TGTGCCAGCAGCTTGTATCTGGAGGGCTCTGGGGCCAACGTCCTGACTTTC.